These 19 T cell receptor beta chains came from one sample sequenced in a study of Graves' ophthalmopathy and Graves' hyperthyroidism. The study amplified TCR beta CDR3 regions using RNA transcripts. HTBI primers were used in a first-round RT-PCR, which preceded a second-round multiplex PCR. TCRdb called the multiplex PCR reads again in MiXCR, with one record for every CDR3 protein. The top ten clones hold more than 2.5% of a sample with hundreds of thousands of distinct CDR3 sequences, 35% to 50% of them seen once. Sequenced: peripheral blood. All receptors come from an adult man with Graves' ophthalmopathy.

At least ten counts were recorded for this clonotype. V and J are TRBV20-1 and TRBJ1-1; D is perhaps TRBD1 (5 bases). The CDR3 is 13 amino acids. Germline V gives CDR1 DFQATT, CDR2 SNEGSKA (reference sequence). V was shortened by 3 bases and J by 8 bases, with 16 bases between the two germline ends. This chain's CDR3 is CSASSGQASEAFF. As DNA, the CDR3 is TGCAGTGCTAGTTCAGGACAAGCATCGGAAGCTTTCTTT.

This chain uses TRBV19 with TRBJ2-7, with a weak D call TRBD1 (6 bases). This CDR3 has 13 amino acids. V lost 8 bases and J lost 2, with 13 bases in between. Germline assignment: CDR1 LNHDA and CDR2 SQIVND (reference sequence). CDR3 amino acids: CASGEGGPYEQYF. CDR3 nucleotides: TGTGCCAGTGGCGAAGGGGGTCCCTACGAGCAGTACTTC. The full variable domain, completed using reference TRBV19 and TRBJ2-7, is DGGITQSPKYLFRKEGQNVTLSCEQNLNHDAMYWYRQDPGQGLRLIYYSQIVNDFQKGDIAEGYSVSREKKESFPLTVTSAQKNPTAFYLCASGEGGPYEQYFGPGTRLTVT.

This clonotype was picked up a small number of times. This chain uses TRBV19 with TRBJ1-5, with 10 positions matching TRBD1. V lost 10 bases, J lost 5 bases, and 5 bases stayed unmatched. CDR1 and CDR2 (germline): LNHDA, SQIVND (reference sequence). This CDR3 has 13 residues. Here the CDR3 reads CATRDRGYQPQHF. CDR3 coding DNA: TGTGCCACGCGGGACAGGGGTTATCAGCCCCAGCATTTT.

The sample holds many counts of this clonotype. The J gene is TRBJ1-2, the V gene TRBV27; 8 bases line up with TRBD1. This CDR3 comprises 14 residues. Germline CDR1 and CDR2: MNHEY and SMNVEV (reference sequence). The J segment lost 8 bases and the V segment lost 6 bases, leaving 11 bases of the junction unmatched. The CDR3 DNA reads TGTGCCAGCAGCCCGTACGACAGGGGAAGGGGCTACACCTTC. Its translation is CASSPYDRGRGYTF.

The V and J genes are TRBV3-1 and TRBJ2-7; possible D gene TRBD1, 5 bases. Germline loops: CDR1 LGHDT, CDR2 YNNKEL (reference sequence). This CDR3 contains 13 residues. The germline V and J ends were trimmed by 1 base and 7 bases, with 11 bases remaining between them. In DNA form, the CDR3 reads TGTGCCAGCAGCCAAGTCTCAGGGTGGGAGCAGTACTTC. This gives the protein CASSQVSGWEQYF.

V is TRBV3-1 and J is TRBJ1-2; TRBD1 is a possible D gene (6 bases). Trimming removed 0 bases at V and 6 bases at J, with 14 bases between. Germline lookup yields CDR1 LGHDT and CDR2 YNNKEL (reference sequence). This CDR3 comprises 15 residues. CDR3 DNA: TGTGCCAGCAGCCAAGAATCATGGCAGGGGAATGGCTACACCTTC. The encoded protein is CASSQESWQGNGYTF.

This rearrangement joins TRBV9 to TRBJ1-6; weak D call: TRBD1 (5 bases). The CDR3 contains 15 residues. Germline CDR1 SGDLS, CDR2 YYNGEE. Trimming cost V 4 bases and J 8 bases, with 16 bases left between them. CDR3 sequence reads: CASSPLRGGDSPLHF. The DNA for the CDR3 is TGTGCCAGCAGCCCACTGCGGGGCGGAGATTCACCCCTCCACTTT.

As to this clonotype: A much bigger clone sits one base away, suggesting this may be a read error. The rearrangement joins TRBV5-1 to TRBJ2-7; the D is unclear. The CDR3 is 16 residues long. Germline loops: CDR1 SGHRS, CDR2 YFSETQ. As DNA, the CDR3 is TGCGCCAGCAACATATACTTACGGTGGGTCCAGTACGAGCAGTGCTTC. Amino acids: CASNIYLRWVQYEQCF.

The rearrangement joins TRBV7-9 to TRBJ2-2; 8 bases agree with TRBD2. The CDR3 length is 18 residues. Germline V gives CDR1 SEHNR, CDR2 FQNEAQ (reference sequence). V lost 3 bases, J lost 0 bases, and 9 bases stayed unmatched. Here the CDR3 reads CASSFRRAGEPNTGELFF. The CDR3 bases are TGTGCCAGCAGCTTCCGGAGAGCGGGAGAGCCGAACACCGGGGAGCTGTTTTTT.

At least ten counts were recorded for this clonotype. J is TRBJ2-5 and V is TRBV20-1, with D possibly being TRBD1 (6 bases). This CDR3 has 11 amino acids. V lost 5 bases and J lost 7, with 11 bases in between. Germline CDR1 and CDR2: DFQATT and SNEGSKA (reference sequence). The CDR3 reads CSAGGRGTQYF. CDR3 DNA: TGCAGTGCTGGGGGCCGGGGGACCCAGTACTTC.

CDR3 sequence (DNA): TGTGCCAGCGTTGAAATGGGACAGGGGAGCTATGGCTACACCTTC. Its translation is CASVEMGQGSYGYTF. The rearrangement joins TRBV25-1 to TRBJ1-2; TRBD1 agrees at 10 bases. This CDR3 region has 15 residues. The V gene end was trimmed by 8 bases and the J gene end by 4 bases; junction bases not matched to a gene: 10. Per germline, CDR1 MGHDK and CDR2 SYGVNS.

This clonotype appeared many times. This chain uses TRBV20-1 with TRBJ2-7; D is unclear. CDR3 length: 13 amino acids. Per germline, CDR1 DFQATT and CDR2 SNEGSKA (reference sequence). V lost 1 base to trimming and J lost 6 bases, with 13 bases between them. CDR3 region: CSARGGSTIEQYF. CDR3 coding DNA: TGCAGTGCTAGAGGAGGCTCCACGATCGAGCAGTACTTC.

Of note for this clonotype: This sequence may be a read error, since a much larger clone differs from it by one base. CDR3 sequence reads: CASEGGGQGFF. The DNA of the CDR3 is TGTGCCAGCGAAGGGGGCGGGCAGGGATTCTTC. The J gene is TRBJ1-2, the V gene TRBV12-5, with 7 bases lining up with TRBD1. The CDR3 loop spans 11 amino acids. Germline-derived CDR1 and CDR2 are LGHNT and FRNRAP.

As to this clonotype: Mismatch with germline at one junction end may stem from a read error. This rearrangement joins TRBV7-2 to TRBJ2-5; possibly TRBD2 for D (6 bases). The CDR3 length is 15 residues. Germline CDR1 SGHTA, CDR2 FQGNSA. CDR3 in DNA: TGTGCCAGCAGCTTAATAGGGACTTACCAAGAGACCCAGGACTTC. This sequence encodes CASSLIGTYQETQDF.

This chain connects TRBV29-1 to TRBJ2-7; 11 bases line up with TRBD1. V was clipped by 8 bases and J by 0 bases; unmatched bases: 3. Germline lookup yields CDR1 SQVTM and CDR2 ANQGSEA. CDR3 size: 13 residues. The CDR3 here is CSFGQGASYEQYF. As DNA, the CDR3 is TGCAGCTTTGGACAGGGGGCCTCCTACGAGCAGTACTTC.

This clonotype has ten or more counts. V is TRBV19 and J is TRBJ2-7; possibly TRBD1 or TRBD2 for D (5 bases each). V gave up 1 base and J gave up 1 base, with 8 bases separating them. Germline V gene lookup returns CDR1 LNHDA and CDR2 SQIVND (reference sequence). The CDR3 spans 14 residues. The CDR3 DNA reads TGTGCCAGTAGTATAGCGGGGCAGTCCTACGAGCAGTACTTC. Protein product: CASSIAGQSYEQYF.

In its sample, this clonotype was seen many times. The CDR3 region has the DNA TGTGCCAGCAGCTCCACGGGGAGGGACTCCCAGTACTTC. Translation: CASSSTGRDSQYF. The chain is built from TRBV5-6 and TRBJ2-7; TRBD2 agrees at 7 bases. Germline V gene sequence: CDR1 SGHDT, CDR2 YYEEEE. V lost 3 bases and J lost 10; bases outside the gene matches: 10. This CDR3 contains 13 residues.

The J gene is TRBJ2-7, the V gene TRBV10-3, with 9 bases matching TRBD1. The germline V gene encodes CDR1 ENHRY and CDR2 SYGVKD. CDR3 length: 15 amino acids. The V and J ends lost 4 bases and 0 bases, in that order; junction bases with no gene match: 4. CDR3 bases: TGTGCCATCAGTGTTGGGACAGGGAGCTCCTACGAGCAGTACTTC. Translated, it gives CAISVGTGSSYEQYF.

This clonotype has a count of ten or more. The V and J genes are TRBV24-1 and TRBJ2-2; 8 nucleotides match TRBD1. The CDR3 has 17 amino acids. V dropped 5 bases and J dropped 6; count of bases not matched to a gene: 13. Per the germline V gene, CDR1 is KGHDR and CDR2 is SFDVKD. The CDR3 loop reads CATSASPGQAGSGELFF. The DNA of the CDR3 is TGTGCCACCAGTGCTTCACCGGGACAGGCTGGGTCCGGGGAGCTGTTTTTT.